This TCR beta chain was obtained from a study of CD8+CD57+ T cells in acquired aplastic anemia. Sequencing involved patients with CD8+CD57+ cell expansion previously shown by flow cytometry. Patients were untreated when blood was sampled. The CDR3 runs to 15 residues. V was trimmed by 2 bases and J by 4 bases, leaving 13 bases between them. CDR1 is SGHVS, CDR2 FQNEAQ, per germline. The sample holds a few counts of this clonotype. Genomic DNA was employed as the template in profiling TCR beta VDJ and CDR3. From the reads, TCRdb called clonotypes with MiXCR, one entry per CDR3 protein. The sample records approximately 470,000 distinct CDR3 sequences, around 32% being singletons.

The sample was sorted CD4+, CD8+, or CD8+CD57+ T cells (not recorded which) from PBMCs. The origin of this receptor is a human donor with aplastic anemia. The rearrangement links TRBV7-8 to TRBJ2-3, with D tentatively TRBD2 (5 bases). For the CDR3, the DNA is TGTGCCAGCAGCTTACGGCGGGTCTTCTCAGATACGCAGTATTTT. Residues: CASSLRRVFSDTQYF.